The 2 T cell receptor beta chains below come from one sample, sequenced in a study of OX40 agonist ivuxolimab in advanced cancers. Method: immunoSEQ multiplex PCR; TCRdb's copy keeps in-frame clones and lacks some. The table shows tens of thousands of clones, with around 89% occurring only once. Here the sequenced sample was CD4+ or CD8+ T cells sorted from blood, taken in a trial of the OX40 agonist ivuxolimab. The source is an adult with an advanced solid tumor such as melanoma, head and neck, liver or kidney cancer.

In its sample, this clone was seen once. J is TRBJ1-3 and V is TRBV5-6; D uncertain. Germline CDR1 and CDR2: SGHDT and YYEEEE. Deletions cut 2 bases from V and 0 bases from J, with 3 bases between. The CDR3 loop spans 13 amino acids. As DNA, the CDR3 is TGTGCCAGCAGCTTTCTCTCTGGAAACACCATATATTTT. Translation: CASSFLSGNTIYF.

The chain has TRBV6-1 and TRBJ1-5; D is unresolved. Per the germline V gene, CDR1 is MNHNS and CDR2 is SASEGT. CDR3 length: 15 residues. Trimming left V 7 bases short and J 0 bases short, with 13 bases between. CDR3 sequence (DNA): TGTGCCAGCATCATAGGAAGGCTTAGCAATCAGCCCCAGCATTTT. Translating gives CASIIGRLSNQPQHF.